The 11 T cell receptor beta chains given below trace back to one sample, sequenced in a study of Ad26.COV2.S vaccination and SARS-CoV-2 variants. Treatment reported: 15 to 20 received Ad26.COV2.S at low or high dose, single or two shots; roughly five received placebo; per-sample allocation not given. The samples were gathered on day 63 after the first injection of vaccine or placebo. Repertoires were generated with immunoSEQ multiplex PCR, while TCRdb's copy carries only in-frame clones and drops some. The table lists about 400,000 clones, approximately 83% of them singletons. The sequencing here drew on peripheral blood, taken in a trial of Ad26.COV2.S vaccine versus placebo. Receptor source: a person between 18 and 65 years old who received the Ad26.COV2.S COVID-19 vaccine or a placebo.

This chain joins TRBV27 and TRBJ2-7, with 11 bases aligning to TRBD1. This CDR3 contains 14 residues. Germline CDR1 MNHEY, CDR2 SMNVEV (reference sequence). V lost 8 bases, J lost 1 base, and 4 bases stayed unmatched. The CDR3 nucleotides read TGTGCCAGCGGGGGGACAGGGGGGTCCTACGAGCAGTACTTC. Translated: CASGGTGGSYEQYF.

The rearrangement joins TRBV5-1 to TRBJ2-5; 9 positions agree with TRBD2. The CDR3 has 16 amino acids. Germline V gene lookup returns CDR1 SGHRS and CDR2 YFSETQ. V was pared by 4 bases and J by 4 bases, with 11 bases of the junction left unmatched. CDR3 amino acids: CASSPTLAGEGETQYF. CDR3 sequence (DNA): TGCGCCAGCAGCCCTACCTTAGCGGGAGAAGGAGAGACCCAGTACTTC.

The chain recombines TRBV7-8 with TRBJ1-1; D is unclear. The CDR3 runs 12 residues. The V end lost 5 bases, the J end lost 4 bases, and 8 bases lay between the germline ends. CDR1 SGHVS and CDR2 FQNEAQ come from the germline V gene. CDR3 bases: TGTGCCAGCAGCCCGTGGAGCACTGAAGCTTTCTTT. It specifies CASSPWSTEAFF.

The chain couples TRBV30 to TRBJ1-2; the D gene is possibly TRBD1 (5 bases). Germline V gene lookup returns CDR1 GTSNPN and CDR2 SVGIG (reference sequence). V gave up 4 bases and J gave up 8 bases, with 17 bases separating them. The CDR3 is 13 residues long. CDR3 DNA: TGTGCCTGGACCCCCGTCAGGGTGGGGGGCTACACCTTC. Translated: CAWTPVRVGGYTF.

This clone turned up a few times. The genes are TRBV12-1 and TRBJ1-2; the DNA was not compared with TRBD1, the D call given in the table. TRBV12-1 is a documented pseudogene. This CDR3 comprises 14 residues. CDR3 sequence reads: CASSRMGQGYGYTF. CDR3 bases: TGTGCCAGCAGCAGGATGGGACAGGGGTATGGCTACACCTTC.

The chain employs TRBV6-1 and TRBJ1-2, with D possibly TRBD1 on 6 matching bases. This CDR3 region has 15 residues. The V end lost 0 bases, the J end lost 5 bases, and 13 bases lay between the germline ends. The germline CDR1 and CDR2 sequences are MNHNS and SASEGT. The CDR3, as DNA: TGTGCCAGCAGTGAAGCTCTCGGACAGACATATGGCTACACCTTC. This sequence encodes CASSEALGQTYGYTF.

The rearrangement joins TRBV7-2 to TRBJ2-7, with D hard to call. CDR1 is SGHTA and CDR2 is FQGNSA in the germline V gene. CDR3 size: 13 residues. V was pared by 4 bases and J by 5 bases, with 12 bases between. CDR3 nucleotide sequence: TGTGCCAGCAGCTCCCTCCTAGGGAACGAGCAGTACTTC. Translated: CASSSLLGNEQYF.

DNA for the CDR3: TGTGCGACAGGGGCCCTCTACAATGAGCAGTTCTTC. It yields the protein CATGALYNEQFF. This sequence joins TRBV7-2 and TRBJ2-1; 8 bases are shared with TRBD1. CDR1 and CDR2 (germline): SGHTA, FQGNSA. This CDR3 has 12 residues.

V and J are TRBV6-1 and TRBJ1-6; the D gene is possibly TRBD1 (6 bases). V lost 2 bases and J 0 bases, leaving 11 bases between the germline ends. The CDR3 sequence is 17 residues long. In germline, CDR1 is MNHNS, CDR2 SASEGT. Here the CDR3 reads CASSETGPASYNSPLHF. CDR3 coding DNA: TGTGCCAGCAGTGAAACAGGGCCCGCCTCCTATAATTCACCCCTCCACTTT.

V and J are TRBV5-4 and TRBJ1-2; D remains ambiguous. Trimming cost V 0 bases and J 0 bases, with 9 bases left between them. Germline-derived CDR1 and CDR2 are SGHNT and YYREEE (reference sequence). CDR3 length equals 15 residues. The CDR3 loop is CASSLASLANYGYTF. In DNA, the CDR3 is TGTGCCAGCAGCTTGGCCAGTCTAGCTAACTATGGCTACACCTTC.

This chain uses TRBV12-5 with TRBJ2-5; 14 bases fit TRBD2. CDR3 length: 21 amino acids. Germline V CDR1 and CDR2: LGHNT, FRNRAP. V gave up 0 bases and J gave up 1 base; unmatched junction bases: 13. CDR3 sequence reads: CASGLVQGTSGGPKLQETQYF. The CDR3 nucleotides read TGTGCTAGTGGTTTGGTACAAGGGACTAGCGGGGGCCCTAAACTCCAAGAGACCCAGTACTTC.